These 2 T cell receptor beta chains share one sample of origin, sequenced in a study of CD8+ T cells in alopecia areata. It was cDNA, reverse transcribed from extracted RNA, that served as the sequencing template. Clones were sequenced by immunoSEQ multiplex PCR, and TCRdb holds only the in-frame ones, with some missing. Altogether under 250,000 clones are present, 50% to 60% being singletons, with the ten largest covering 1.6%. As for treatment: oral pan-JAK inhibitor, 5-10 mg twice daily. This specimen was CD4+ T cells sorted from blood, taken at week 4, from a patient treated with tofacitinib. The receptors originated from a human donor with alopecia areata.

This chain uses TRBV11-2 with TRBJ1-2, with TRBD1 matching 8 bases. The germline CDR1 and CDR2 sequences are SGHAT and FQNNGV. This CDR3 region has 13 residues. V lost 3 bases and J lost 3; bases outside the gene matches: 0. The DNA of the CDR3 is TGTGCCAGCAGCTTGGACAGGGACTATGGCTACACCTTC. Translation: CASSLDRDYGYTF.

This clone turned up a few times. V usage is TRBV19 and J usage is TRBJ2-1; D is unresolved. Trimming stripped 3 bases from V and 11 bases from J, with 11 bases between. The CDR3 spans 12 residues. Germline V gene lookup returns CDR1 LNHDA and CDR2 SQIVND (reference sequence). The CDR3 DNA follows: TGTGCCAGTAGTATTAGGCCAGACAAGCAGTTCTTC. Its translation is CASSIRPDKQFF.